This TCR beta chain was sequenced during a study of shared clonotypes between healthy human individuals. Study-level points and caveats: Sequencing depth was a factor that was expected to affect clonotype sharing among donors.

Profiling relied on immunoSEQ multiplex PCR, and the TCRdb table lists in-frame clones only, not all of them. The sample has approximately 1,500,000 clones, 95% to 99% seen once. On this clone: No antigen is known for it. The sample carries other DNA sequences with the same CDR3.

Germline V lookup: CDR1 SGHTA, CDR2 FQGNSA. V lost 5 bases and J 0 bases, leaving 11 bases between the germline ends. The CDR3 loop spans 14 amino acids. This sequence joins TRBV7-2 and TRBJ2-7; TRBD1 might be the D (6 bases). This TCR was sampled from a young man in good health. Sequencing was carried out using naive CD4+ T cells sorted from blood. Subset given: CD45RA+ positively selected. The CDR3 nucleotides read TGTGCCAGCAGCCGTAGGGGGAGCTCCTACGAGCAGTACTTC. This sequence encodes CASSRRGSSYEQYF.